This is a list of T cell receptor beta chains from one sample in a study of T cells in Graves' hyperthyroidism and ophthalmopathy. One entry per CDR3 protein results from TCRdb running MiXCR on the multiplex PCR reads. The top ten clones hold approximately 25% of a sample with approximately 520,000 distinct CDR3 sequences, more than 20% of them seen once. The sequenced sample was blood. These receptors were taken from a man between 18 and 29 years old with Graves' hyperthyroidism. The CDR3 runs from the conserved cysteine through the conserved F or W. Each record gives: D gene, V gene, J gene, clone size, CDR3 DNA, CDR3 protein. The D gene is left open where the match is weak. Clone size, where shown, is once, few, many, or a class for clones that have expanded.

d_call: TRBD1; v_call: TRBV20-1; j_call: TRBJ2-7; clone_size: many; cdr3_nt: TGCAGTGCTTCCGCTACAGGGGCGGTCTACGAGCAGTACTTC; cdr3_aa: CSASATGAVYEQYF
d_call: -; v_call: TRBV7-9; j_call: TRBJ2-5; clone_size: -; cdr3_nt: TGTGCCAGCAGCTTAGAACATAACCAAGAGACCCAGTACTTC; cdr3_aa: CASSLEHNQETQYF
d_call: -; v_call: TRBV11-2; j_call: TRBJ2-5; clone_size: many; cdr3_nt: TGTGCCAGCAGCTTCCGGGCCCCACAAGAGACCCAGTACTTC; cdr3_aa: CASSFRAPQETQYF
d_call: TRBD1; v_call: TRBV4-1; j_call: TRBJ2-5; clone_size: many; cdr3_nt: TGCGCCAGCAGCCAAACTCCGGGGACAGGGGCTTTTCAAGAGACCCAGTACTTC; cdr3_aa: CASSQTPGTGAFQETQYF
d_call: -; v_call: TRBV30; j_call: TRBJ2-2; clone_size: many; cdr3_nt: TGTGCCTGGAATCTCCGGGACTTAATGACCGGGGAGCTGTTTTTT; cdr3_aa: CAWNLRDLMTGELFF
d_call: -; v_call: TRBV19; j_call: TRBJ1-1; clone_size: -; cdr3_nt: TGTGCCAGTGCCGGGACCCATAACACTGAAGCTTTCTTT; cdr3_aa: CASAGTHNTEAFF
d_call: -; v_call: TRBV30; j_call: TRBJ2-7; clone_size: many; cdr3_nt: TGTGCCTGGGATGGATGGGGAGAGCAGTACTTC; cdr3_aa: CAWDGWGEQYF
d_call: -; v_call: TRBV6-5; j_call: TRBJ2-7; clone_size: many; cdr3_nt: TGTGCCAGCAGTTACAGCGAAGTCGTGGCCTACGAGCAGTACTTC; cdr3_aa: CASSYSEVVAYEQYF
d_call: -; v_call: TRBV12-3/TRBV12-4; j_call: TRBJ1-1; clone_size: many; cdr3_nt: TGTGCCAGCAGTTCTACGGGGACGCTGAACACTGAAGCTTTCTTT; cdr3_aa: CASSSTGTLNTEAFF
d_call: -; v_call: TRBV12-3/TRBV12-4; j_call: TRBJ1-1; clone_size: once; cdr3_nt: TGTGCCAGCAGACCCATTTTTCGGAGGACTGAAGCTTTCTTT; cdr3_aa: CASRPIFRRTEAFF
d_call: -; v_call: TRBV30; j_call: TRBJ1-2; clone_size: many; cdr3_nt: TGTGCCTGGAGTGAGGCGTCTGGCTACACCTTC; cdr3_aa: CAWSEASGYTF
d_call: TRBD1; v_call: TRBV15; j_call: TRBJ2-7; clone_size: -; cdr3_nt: TGTGCCACCAGCAGGGTCCCGGGACAGGGCACCTACGAGCAGTACTTC; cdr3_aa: CATSRVPGQGTYEQYF
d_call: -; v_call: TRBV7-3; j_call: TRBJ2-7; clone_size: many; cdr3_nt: TGTGCCAGCAGCCCCGGGCAGCCCTACGAGCAGTACTTC; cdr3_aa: CASSPGQPYEQYF
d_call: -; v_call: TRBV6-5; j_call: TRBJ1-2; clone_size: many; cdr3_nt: TGTGCCAGCAGTTACACCGACTGGGGAGGGTATGGCTACACCTTC; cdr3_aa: CASSYTDWGGYGYTF
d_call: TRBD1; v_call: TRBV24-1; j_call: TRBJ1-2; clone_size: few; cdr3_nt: TGTGCCACCAGTGATCCGGGACAGGGGAGTGGCTACACCTTC; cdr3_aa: CATSDPGQGSGYTF
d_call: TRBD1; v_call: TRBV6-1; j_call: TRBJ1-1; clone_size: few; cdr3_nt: TGTGCCAGCAATATTAACAGGGGGAGGACTGAAGCTTTCTTT; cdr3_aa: CASNINRGRTEAFF
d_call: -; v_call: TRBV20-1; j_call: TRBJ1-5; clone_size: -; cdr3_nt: TGCAGTGCTAGAGATTCGGGCCGGCGCGGGCCCCAGCATTTT; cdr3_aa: CSARDSGRRGPQHF
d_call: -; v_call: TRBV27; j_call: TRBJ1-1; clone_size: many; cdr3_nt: TGTGCCAGCAGTCGACCAGGGTTTGGGGGCACTGAAGCTTTCTTT; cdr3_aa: CASSRPGFGGTEAFF
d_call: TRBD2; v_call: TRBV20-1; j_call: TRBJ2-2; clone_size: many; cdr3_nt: TGCAGTGCGCACGGGACTAGCGGGGGCCCGAACACCGGGGAGCTGTTTTTT; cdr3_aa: CSAHGTSGGPNTGELFF
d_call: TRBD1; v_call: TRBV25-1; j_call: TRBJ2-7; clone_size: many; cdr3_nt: TGTGCCACCAAGACAGGGGACTCCTACGAGCAGTACTTC; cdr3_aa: CATKTGDSYEQYF
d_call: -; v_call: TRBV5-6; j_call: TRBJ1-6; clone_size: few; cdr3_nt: TGTGCCAGCAGCGACGGGACATATAATTCACCCCTCCACTTT; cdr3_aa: CASSDGTYNSPLHF
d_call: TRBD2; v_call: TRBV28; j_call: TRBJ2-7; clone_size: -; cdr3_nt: TGTGCCAGCAGCCAACTAGCGGGGGGACTCTACGAGCAGTACTTC; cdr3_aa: CASSQLAGGLYEQYF
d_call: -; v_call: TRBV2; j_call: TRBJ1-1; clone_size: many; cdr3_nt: TGTGCCAGCAGTGAAGTTGGCATTCGGACTACCACTGAAGCTTTCTTT; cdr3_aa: CASSEVGIRTTTEAFF
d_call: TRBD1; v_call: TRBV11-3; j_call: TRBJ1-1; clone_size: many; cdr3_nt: TGTGCCAGCACCTTCGGGACAGGGATAGTGGGCACTGAAGCTTTCTTT; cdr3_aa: CASTFGTGIVGTEAFF
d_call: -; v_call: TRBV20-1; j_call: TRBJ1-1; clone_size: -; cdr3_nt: TGCAGTGCAAACAGCCGGGGAAACACTGAAGCTTTCTTT; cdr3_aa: CSANSRGNTEAFF
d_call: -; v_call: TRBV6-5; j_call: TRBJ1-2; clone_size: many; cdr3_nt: TGTGCCAGCAGTTATGGAAAGGGAGGCTACACCTTC; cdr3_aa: CASSYGKGGYTF
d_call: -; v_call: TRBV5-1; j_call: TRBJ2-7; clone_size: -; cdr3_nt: TGCGCCAGCAGCTTGGAGAGGGAGCAGTACTTC; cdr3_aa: CASSLEREQYF
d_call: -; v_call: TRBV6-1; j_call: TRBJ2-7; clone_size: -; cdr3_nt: TGTGCCAGCAAAGGGCAGTTGGTCTACGAGCAGTACTTC; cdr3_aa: CASKGQLVYEQYF
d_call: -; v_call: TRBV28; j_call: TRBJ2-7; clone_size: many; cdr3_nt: TGTGCCATCCGTCGGAGGGGGGGGCTTTTCTACGAGCAGTACTTC; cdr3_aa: CAIRRRGGLFYEQYF
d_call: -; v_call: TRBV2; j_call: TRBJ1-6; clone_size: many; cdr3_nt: TGTGCCAGCAGGTACAGGGATCGTTCACCCCTCCACTTT; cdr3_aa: CASRYRDRSPLHF
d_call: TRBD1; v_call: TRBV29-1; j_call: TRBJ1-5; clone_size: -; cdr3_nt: TGCAGCGTTGGCAGGGGGCAGGATCAGCCCCAGCATTTT; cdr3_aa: CSVGRGQDQPQHF
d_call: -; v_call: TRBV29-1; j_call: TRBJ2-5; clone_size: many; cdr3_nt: TGCAGCGTGGACACCCGAGAGACCCAGTACTTC; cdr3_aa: CSVDTRETQYF
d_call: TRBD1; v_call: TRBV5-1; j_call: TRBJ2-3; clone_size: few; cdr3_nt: TGCGCCAGCAGCTTTCGTGAGACAGGGGCAAGAGATACGCAGTATTTT; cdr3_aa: CASSFRETGARDTQYF
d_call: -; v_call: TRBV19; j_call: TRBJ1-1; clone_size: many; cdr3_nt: TGTGCCAGCAGCATCGGTCCGAACACTGAAGCTTTCTTT; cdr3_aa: CASSIGPNTEAFF
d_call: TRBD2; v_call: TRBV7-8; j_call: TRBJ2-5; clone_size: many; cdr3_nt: TGTGCCAGCAGCTTAGCGGGGGGGATACAAGAGACCCAGTACTTC; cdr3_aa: CASSLAGGIQETQYF
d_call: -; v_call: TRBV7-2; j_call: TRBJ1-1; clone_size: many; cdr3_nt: TGTGCCAGCAGCTTAGCCCTAGGGTTAAGACCTGAAGCTTTCTTT; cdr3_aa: CASSLALGLRPEAFF
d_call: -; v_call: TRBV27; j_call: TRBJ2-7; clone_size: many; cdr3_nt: TGTGCCAGCAGGAAGAGGTACGAGCAGTACTTC; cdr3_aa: CASRKRYEQYF
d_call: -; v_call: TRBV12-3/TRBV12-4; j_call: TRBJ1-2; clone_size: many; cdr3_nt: TGTGCCAGCCACAGCCGTCGTTATGGCTACACCTTC; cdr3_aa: CASHSRRYGYTF